The present entry profiles one T cell receptor beta chain with its context. The antigen remains undetermined. This table comes from immunoSEQ multiplex PCR, and its TCRdb copy is limited to in-frame clones, with some not included. The table includes approximately 86,000 clones, around four fifths detected once. The record originates from a study of radiation and T cells in renal cell carcinoma. CDR1 is SGHVS, CDR2 FQNEAQ, per germline. The length of the CDR3 is 16 residues. The V end was cut by 3 bases, the J end by 8 bases, with 22 bases between. Time point noted: blood 4 weeks post-SBRT, at nephrectomy. Indicated treatment: 15 Gy SBRT to primary tumor, nephrectomy 4 weeks later. Nephrectomy followed 15 Gy stereotactic body radiation by 4 weeks. Clear cell pathology was present in this patient's renal cell carcinoma. The study's findings and limits: In blood, top tumor clones expanded by 2 weeks, shrinking by 4.

Here the sequenced sample was blood, taken from a patient whose treatment included radiotherapy and nephrectomy. The source is a man aged 45 to 65 with renal cell carcinoma. The gene calls are TRBV7-8 and TRBJ1-2, with D tentatively TRBD1 (6 bases). CDR3 nucleotides: TGTGCCAGCAGCTTTAAGATCAAGTCGGCAGGGGAGGGCTACACCTTC. It yields the protein CASSFKIKSAGEGYTF.